This T cell receptor (beta chain) was captured by sequencing in a study of radiation and T cells in renal cell carcinoma. Study-level points and caveats: Compared with controls, irradiated tumors had more, larger dominant CDR3 motifs.

Only in-frame clones appear in the TCRdb table, and some are missing; sequencing was by immunoSEQ multiplex PCR. The data show about 9,300 clones, around 63% seen once. As to this clone: As yet, its antigen is unknown.

As to treatment: 15 Gy SBRT to primary tumor, nephrectomy 4 weeks later. The germline gives CDR1 LGHNA, CDR2 YSLEER. V shed 0 bases and J 8 bases; nucleotides not matched to a gene: 5. The CDR3 totals 15 residues. V usage is TRBV4-3 and J usage is TRBJ1-4, with 8 positions matching TRBD1. The specimen comprised tumor tissue, sampled from a patient whose treatment included radiotherapy and nephrectomy. The sequence was collected from a woman between 50 and 59 years old with renal cell carcinoma. In DNA form, the CDR3 reads TGCGCCAGCAGCCAAGAGGTACAGGGGGGAGAAAAACTGTTTTTT. Protein product: CASSQEVQGGEKLFF.